A single T cell receptor beta chain is shown here with its context. Antigen: not known. Germline V lookup: CDR1 MNHNS, CDR2 SASEGT. The CDR3 runs 14 residues. J was trimmed by 2 bases and V by 6 bases; bases with no gene match: 4. The PCR ran on 60 Vbeta and 13 Jbeta primers. Per the authors' pipeline: A later analysis tallied 87 million or so unique TCR beta chains, 8.5 million to 11 million of them shared. Libraries were prepared by immunoSEQ multiplex PCR; TCRdb keeps only in-frame clonotypes and omits some of them. V, J and clone size reflect that table, while D and trimming were determined from the DNA. Here the sample table reports around 150,000 clones. The sample comes from a study of cytomegalovirus exposure and HLA in healthy donors. General study findings and limits: Among TCR beta chains, those listed as cytomegalovirus-associated numbered about 150. About 90% or about 30% of the time was how often most TCR beta V segments were productive, according to an earlier analysis. The likely explanation for a cluster of highly shared sequence variants was sequencing artifact.

Specimen: PBMCs. This sequence was found in a woman aged 55-70 years in good health and CMV-seronegative. V is TRBV6-1 and J is TRBJ1-5; 7 bases map to TRBD1. CDR3: CASSYTGGNQPQHF. CDR3 nucleotide sequence: TGTGCCAGCAGCTATACAGGGGGCAATCAGCCCCAGCATTTT.